A single sample is the source of the 31 T cell receptor beta chains below, sequenced in a study of blood T cell repertoires in COVID-19. Repertoires were generated with immunoSEQ multiplex PCR, while TCRdb's copy carries only in-frame clones and drops some. The sample contains hundreds of thousands of clones, 86% of which appear only once. Sequencing was carried out using PBMCs or T cells enriched from blood (not recorded which). These receptors all stem from a woman aged 45-65 years who had recovered from COVID-19.

This chain links TRBV6-1 with TRBJ1-1; 9 nucleotides align to TRBD1. V trimming: 3 bases; J trimming: 5 bases; junction bases outside the gene matches: 7. Germline CDR1 MNHNS, CDR2 SASEGT. The CDR3 sequence is 15 residues long. CDR3 loop: CASSEGTGWSTEAFF. CDR3 DNA sequence: TGTGCCAGCAGTGAGGGGACAGGGTGGAGTACTGAAGCTTTCTTT.

The rearrangement links TRBV7-2 to TRBJ2-5; D might be TRBD2 (6 bases). The V gene's germline CDR1 is SGHTA and CDR2 FQGNSA. Trimming cost V 3 bases and J 4 bases, with 9 bases left between them. The CDR3 is 13 amino acids. Here the CDR3 reads CASSFWGLETQYF. The CDR3 DNA follows: TGTGCCAGCAGCTTTTGGGGACTAGAGACCCAGTACTTC.

The chain recombines TRBV10-2 with TRBJ2-7; D ambiguous. This CDR3 comprises 11 residues. Germline V lookup: CDR1 WSHSY, CDR2 SAAADI. Trimming stripped 6 bases from V and 3 bases from J, with 6 bases between. CDR3 bases: TGCGCCAGCAGGATCGGCTACGAGCAGTACTTC. Its protein product is CASRIGYEQYF.

The rearrangement links TRBV11-3 to TRBJ2-2; TRBD1 agrees at 7 bases. With 1 base clipped from V and 4 bases from J, the junction kept 3 bases outside the gene matches. The CDR3 consists of 15 residues. The germline gives CDR1 SGHNT, CDR2 YENEEA. CDR3 sequence reads: CASSLGQGTTGELFF. In DNA form, the CDR3 reads TGTGCCAGCAGCTTAGGACAGGGAACCACCGGGGAGCTGTTTTTT.

V gene TRBV5-4 combines with J gene TRBJ1-6; perhaps TRBD1 as D (6 bases). Deletions cut 4 bases from V and 10 bases from J, with 15 bases between. This CDR3 spans 14 amino acids. In germline, CDR1 is SGHNT, CDR2 YYREEE (reference sequence). CDR3 nucleotides: TGTGCCAGCAGCGAAACAGGGTTTGGATCACCCCTCCACTTT. Residues: CASSETGFGSPLHF. Based on the CDR3 plus reference TRBV5-4 and TRBJ1-6, the full variable domain is ETGVTQSPTHLIKTRGQQVTLRCSSQSGHNTVSWYQQALGQGPQFIFQYYREEENGRGNFPPRFSGLQFPNYSSELNVNALELDDSALYLCASSETGFGSPLHFGNGTRLTVT.

The CDR3: CASSLTQGWNTEAFF. DNA of the CDR3: TGCGCCAGCAGCTTAACTCAGGGGTGGAACACTGAAGCTTTCTTT. The chain joins TRBV5-1 to TRBJ1-1; the D gene is possibly TRBD1 (6 bases). The V gene's germline CDR1 is SGHRS and CDR2 YFSETQ. V dropped 2 bases and J dropped 1 base, with 12 bases sitting between them. This CDR3 comprises 15 residues.

The chain uses TRBV7-3 and TRBJ2-5; possible D gene TRBD2, 5 bases. Trimming left V 3 bases short and J 5 bases short, with 10 bases between. The germline V gene encodes CDR1 SGHTA and CDR2 FQGTGA. The CDR3 covers 13 residues. The CDR3 nucleotides read TGTGCCAGCAGCTTGGGTAGAGGGGAGACCCAGTACTTC. Protein: CASSLGRGETQYF.

The gene calls are TRBV4-1 and TRBJ1-6, with a tentative D call TRBD1 (5 bases). In germline, CDR1 is MGHRA, CDR2 YSYEKL. The ends were cut back, 4 bases at V and 4 bases at J, with 17 bases in the middle. This CDR3 contains 17 residues. CDR3 sequence (DNA): TGCGCCAGCAGCCCCCTGCGGTCCCGGACATATAATTCACCCCTCCACTTT. It specifies CASSPLRSRTYNSPLHF.

This sequence joins TRBV14 and TRBJ1-2; 11 bases map to TRBD1. The CDR3 is 17 residues long. CDR1 and CDR2 from the germline V gene are SGHDN and FVKESK. With V trimmed by 4 bases and J by 1 base, 8 bases remained unmatched. The CDR3 DNA follows: TGTGCCAGCAGCCGGACAGGGGGCGGATTGGGTAACTATGGCTACACCTTC. Its protein is CASSRTGGGLGNYGYTF. Together with reference TRBV14 and TRBJ1-2, the CDR3 gives the full variable domain: EAGVTQFPSHSVIEKGQTVTLRCDPISGHDNLYWYRRVMGKEIKFLLHFVKESKQDESGMPNNRFLAERTGGTYSTLKVQPAELEDSGVYFCASSRTGGGLGNYGYTFGSGTRLTVV.

V usage is TRBV5-6 and J usage is TRBJ1-4; D is perhaps TRBD1 (5 bases). Per germline, CDR1 SGHDT and CDR2 YYEEEE. The CDR3 covers 14 residues. The V gene lost 5 bases and the J gene lost 8 bases, with 16 bases spanning the gap. The CDR3 region is CASRSGQDQEKLFF. CDR3 bases: TGTGCCAGCAGGTCAGGACAAGACCAAGAAAAACTGTTTTTT. Full variable domain (outside the CDR3, taken from reference TRBV5-6 and TRBJ1-4): DAGVTQSPTHLIKTRGQQVTLRCSPKSGHDTVSWYQQALGQGPQFIFQYYEEEERQRGNFPDRFSGHQFPNYSSELNVNALLLGDSALYLCASRSGQDQEKLFFGSGTQLSVL.

The V and J genes are TRBV19 and TRBJ1-1; 7 bases line up with TRBD1. This CDR3 region has 15 residues. J lost 6 bases, V lost 3 bases, and 10 bases had no gene match. The germline gives CDR1 LNHDA, CDR2 SQIVND (reference sequence). CDR3: CASSMGAGGSAEAFF. Here the CDR3 DNA reads TGTGCCAGTAGTATGGGGGCAGGGGGGTCGGCTGAAGCTTTCTTT.

This clone was counted between two and nine times. For the CDR3, the DNA is TGTGCCAGCAGCACCTTGACGGCTAGCGGTTACAATGAGCAGTTCTTC. Amino acids: CASSTLTASGYNEQFF. The chain is built from TRBV7-8 and TRBJ2-1, with 7 positions matching TRBD2. The CDR3 has 16 amino acids. The junction had 11 bases not matched to a gene; V was cut back by 5 bases and J by 4 bases. The V gene's germline CDR1 is SGHVS and CDR2 FQNEAQ.

The chain is built from TRBV19 and TRBJ1-1; D perhaps matches TRBD1 (5 bases). The CDR3 runs 16 residues. From germline, CDR1 is LNHDA and CDR2 SQIVND (reference sequence). V was shortened by 0 bases and J by 1 base, with 12 bases between the two germline ends. This CDR3 reads CASSIDEITGNTEAFF. CDR3 DNA: TGTGCCAGTAGTATAGATGAAATTACAGGGAACACTGAAGCTTTCTTT.

The V and J genes are TRBV7-3 and TRBJ1-5; TRBD1 is a possible D gene (6 bases). The V gene's germline CDR1 is SGHTA and CDR2 FQGTGA. V was trimmed by 2 bases and J by 7 bases, leaving 15 bases between them. The CDR3 consists of 15 residues. The CDR3 is CASSLSPGAGQPQHF. In DNA, the CDR3 is TGTGCCAGCAGCTTATCGCCAGGGGCTGGGCAGCCCCAGCATTTT. The variable domain in full, completed from reference TRBV7-3 and TRBJ1-5, reads GAGVSQTPSNKVTEKGKYVELRCDPISGHTALYWYRQSLGQGPEFLIYFQGTGAADDSGLPNDRFFAVRPEGSVSTLKIQRTERGDSAVYLCASSLSPGAGQPQHFGDGTRLSIL.

This chain joins TRBV10-1 and TRBJ2-1; 7 nucleotides agree with TRBD1. The CDR3 sequence is 16 residues long. The V gene end was trimmed by 6 bases and the J gene end by 5 bases; junction bases not matched to a gene: 13. Germline V gene sequence: CDR1 WNHNN, CDR2 SYGVQD (reference sequence). CDR3 nucleotides: TGCGCCAGCAGCGCCTATAATACAGGGGTGAACAATGAGCAGTTCTTC. Translating it yields CASSAYNTGVNNEQFF.

The CDR3 DNA follows: TGTGCCAGAACACCGGAGAGTGTGAGGGGCTACACCTTC. Its translation: CARTPESVRGYTF. This rearrangement joins TRBV6-4 to TRBJ1-2; no clear D. The CDR3 runs 13 residues. Germline V gene lookup returns CDR1 MRHNA and CDR2 SNTAGT. V lost 9 bases and J lost 8, with 19 bases in between.

The CDR3 reads CASSSGLINNYGYTF. The CDR3 DNA is TGTGCCAGCAGTTCCGGACTGATAAATAACTATGGCTACACCTTC. V usage is TRBV5-4 and J usage is TRBJ1-2, with D unclear. The CDR3 contains 15 residues. The V end was cut by 5 bases, the J end by 1 base, with 15 bases between. Germline loops: CDR1 SGHNT, CDR2 YYREEE (reference sequence).

V and J are TRBV2 and TRBJ2-5, with D possibly matching TRBD2 (6 bases). V lost 6 bases, J lost 3 bases, and 17 bases lay in between. The length of the CDR3 is 15 residues. Germline CDR1 is SNHLY and CDR2 is FYNNEI. CDR3 in amino acids: CASRAVGGVEETQYF. CDR3 DNA: TGTGCCAGCAGGGCGGTTGGCGGGGTCGAAGAGACCCAGTACTTC.

This chain joins TRBV19 and TRBJ1-1; D gene uncertain. This CDR3 comprises 10 residues. Looked up from germline, CDR1 is LNHDA and CDR2 is SQIVND (reference sequence). Trimming removed 7 bases at V and 7 bases at J, with 7 bases between. In DNA form, the CDR3 reads TGTGCCAGTATCGAGGGTGAAGCTTTCTTT. Protein sequence: CASIEGEAFF.

The chain employs TRBV4-2 and TRBJ2-1; 7 nucleotides match TRBD1. The CDR3 is made up of 16 amino acids. V dropped 4 bases and J dropped 3; count of bases not matched to a gene: 9. Germline CDR1 reads LGHNA; CDR2 reads YNFKEQ. As DNA, the CDR3 is TGTGCCAGCAGCCCGGGACAGCTTCTCTTCTACAATGAGCAGTTCTTC. Translation: CASSPGQLLFYNEQFF.

The rearrangement links TRBV12-3 or TRBV12-4 to TRBJ1-2, with D maybe TRBD1 (5 bases). The CDR3 runs to 12 residues. Trimming cost V 3 bases and J 6 bases, with 8 bases left between them. CDR3 in DNA: TGTGCCAGCAGTTTGGGGGAGGATGGCTACACCTTC. It is translated as CASSLGEDGYTF.

This chain joins TRBV19 and TRBJ2-5; D is possibly TRBD1 (5 bases). The CDR3 sequence is 11 residues long. Trimming pared 11 bases from V and 7 bases from J, leaving 14 bases between. Per germline, CDR1 LNHDA and CDR2 SQIVND (reference sequence). The CDR3 DNA follows: TGTGCCTCAGGGTCCACTGGGACCCAGTACTTC. This codes for CASGSTGTQYF.

This chain uses TRBV5-1 with TRBJ2-7; 8 nucleotides line up with TRBD2. CDR3 length: 15 residues. Germline-derived CDR1 and CDR2 are SGHRS and YFSETQ. V shed 4 bases and J 2 bases; nucleotides not matched to a gene: 8. The CDR3 nucleotides read TGCGCCAGCAGCCCCCAGACTAGCGCAACCTACGAGCAGTACTTC. Its translation: CASSPQTSATYEQYF.

V usage is TRBV11-2 and J usage is TRBJ2-7, with D possibly being TRBD2 (5 bases). CDR1 and CDR2 (germline): SGHAT, FQNNGV. Trimming cost V 7 bases and J 2 bases, with 18 bases left between them. The CDR3 totals 15 residues. The CDR3 coding sequence is TGTGCCAGCACCCCCCGTGTTCCGGGAACCTACGAGCAGTACTTC. Amino acids: CASTPRVPGTYEQYF.

This sequence joins TRBV3-1 (or the pseudogene TRBV3-2) and TRBJ2-2; 11 positions match TRBD2. V dropped 4 bases and J dropped 2; count of bases not matched to a gene: 9. CDR3 length equals 18 residues. Per germline, CDR1 LGHDT and CDR2 YNNKEL (reference sequence). The CDR3 sequence is CASSPRGSGGGNTGELFF. CDR3 coding DNA: TGTGCCAGCAGCCCGCGGGGTAGCGGGGGGGGAAACACCGGGGAGCTGTTTTTT.

This clone was seen a handful of times. The V and J genes are TRBV2 and TRBJ2-3, with unresolved D. The CDR3 runs to 15 residues. Germline CDR1 reads SNHLY; CDR2 reads FYNNEI. V was clipped by 5 bases and J by 2 bases, with 14 bases between them. DNA for the CDR3: TGTGCCAGCAGTTATGGGCCCGGCGCCACAGATACGCAGTATTTT. This codes for CASSYGPGATDTQYF.

This clone appeared a single time. The genes are TRBV27 and TRBJ1-1, with D tentatively TRBD1 (5 bases). Per germline, CDR1 MNHEY and CDR2 SMNVEV (reference sequence). This CDR3 has 14 residues. V dropped 8 bases and J dropped 0 bases, with 13 bases sitting between them. CDR3: CASYIDSLNTEAFF. CDR3 DNA sequence: TGTGCCAGCTACATTGACAGTTTGAACACTGAAGCTTTCTTT.

The V gene is TRBV7-2, the J gene TRBJ1-5; D not resolved. In germline, CDR1 is SGHTA, CDR2 FQGNSA. This CDR3 is 14 amino acids long. Trimming took 5 bases from V and 7 from J, leaving 15 bases between them. The CDR3 here is CASSKSGGFQPQHF. The CDR3 DNA sequence: TGTGCCAGCAGCAAATCTGGAGGGTTCCAGCCCCAGCATTTT.

The genes are TRBV9 and TRBJ1-1, with a possible D match to TRBD1 (5 bases). V lost 4 bases and J lost 2, with 15 bases in between. Looked up from germline, CDR1 is SGDLS and CDR2 is YYNGEE. The CDR3 extends over 15 amino acids. The chain's CDR3 is CASSSSFWGNTEAFF. DNA for the CDR3: TGTGCCAGCAGCTCAAGTTTCTGGGGCAACACTGAAGCTTTCTTT.

The chain joins TRBV27 to TRBJ2-7; the match to TRBD2 covers 7 bases. V gave up 0 bases and J gave up 6 bases; unmatched junction bases: 8. CDR1 and CDR2 from the germline V gene are MNHEY and SMNVEV (reference sequence). The CDR3 totals 15 residues. The CDR3 DNA reads TGTGCCAGCAGTTTATCGGGAGGGAAAGGGGCCGAGCAGTACTTC. Its protein product is CASSLSGGKGAEQYF.

CDR3 region: CASSQDWAATGNTIYF. The CDR3 DNA reads TGCGCCAGCAGCCAAGATTGGGCAGCTACTGGAAACACCATATATTTT. This chain uses TRBV4-3 with TRBJ1-3, with D hard to call. Germline CDR1 and CDR2: LGHNA and YSLEER. This CDR3 has 16 residues. V was shortened by 0 bases and J by 2 bases, with 11 bases between the two germline ends.